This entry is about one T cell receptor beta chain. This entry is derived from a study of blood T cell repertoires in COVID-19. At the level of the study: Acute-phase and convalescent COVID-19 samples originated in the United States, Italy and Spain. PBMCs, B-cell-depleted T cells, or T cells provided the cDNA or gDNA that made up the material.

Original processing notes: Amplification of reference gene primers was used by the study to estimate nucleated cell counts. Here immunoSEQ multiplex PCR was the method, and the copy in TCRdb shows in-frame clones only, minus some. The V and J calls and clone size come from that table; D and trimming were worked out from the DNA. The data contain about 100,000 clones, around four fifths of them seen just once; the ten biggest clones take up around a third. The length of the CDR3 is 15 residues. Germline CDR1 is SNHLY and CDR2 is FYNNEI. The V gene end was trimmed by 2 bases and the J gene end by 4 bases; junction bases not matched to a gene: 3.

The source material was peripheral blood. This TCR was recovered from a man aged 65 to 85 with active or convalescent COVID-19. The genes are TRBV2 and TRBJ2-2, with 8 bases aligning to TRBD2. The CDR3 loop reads CASSETGGGTGELFF. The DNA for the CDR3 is TGTGCCAGCAGTGAAACGGGAGGGGGCACCGGGGAGCTGTTTTTT.